There are a few counts of the clone carrying this T cell receptor (beta chain). Its matching antigen is unknown. The ends lost 4 bases at V and 2 bases at J; junction bases unmatched: 7. The CDR3 is 15 amino acids. Germline CDR1 SGHNT, CDR2 YYREEE (reference sequence). The sample originates from a study of regulatory T cells in long-lasting Graves disease. Whole-study findings and limits: Among persistent patients, a larger number of public clonotypes were shared (approximately 3,000) than among newly diagnosed patients (around 980). TCR diversity in persistent Graves' patients was below that of newly diagnosed ones.

Time point: newly diagnosed GD, antithyroid drugs for less than 3 months. The TCR library was prepared using RNA isolated from PBMCs. Arm-PCR of CDR3 regions with iRepertoire HTBI primers generated TCR beta libraries. TCRdb called the multiplex PCR reads again in MiXCR, with one record for every CDR3 protein. The sample gives 450,000 to 600,000 distinct CDR3 sequences, approximately 12% of which show up once; roughly a tenth is in the top ten. This same sample was also part of a study on T cells in Graves' hyperthyroidism and ophthalmopathy. From that paper: During a first-round RT-PCR of the TCR CDR3, the HTBI primer set was used.

The chain employs TRBV5-4 and TRBJ2-5; 8 nucleotides match TRBD2. The origin of this receptor is a man under 40 with Graves disease. Sequencing used peripheral blood mononuclear cells (PBMCs), obtained at new diagnosis, from a patient treated with antithyroid drugs. The CDR3 coding sequence is TGTGCCAGCAGCACCCGGGAGGGCGGGCAAGAGACCCAGTACTTC. Residues: CASSTREGGQETQYF. The full variable domain, in which reference TRBV5-4 and TRBJ2-5 provide the parts outside the CDR3, is ETGVTQSPTHLIKTRGQQVTLRCSSQSGHNTVSWYQQALGQGPQFIFQYYREEENGRGNFPPRFSGLQFPNYSSELNVNALELDDSALYLCASSTREGGQETQYFGPGTRLLVL.